Presented here are 25 T cell receptor beta chains from one specimen sequenced in a study of shared clonotypes between healthy human individuals. The method was immunoSEQ multiplex PCR; TCRdb's version includes in-frame clones alone and lacks a portion of them. The top ten clones hold 0.055% to 0.07% of a sample with some 580,000 clones, roughly 97% of them seen once. Sequencing was carried out using naive CD4+ T cells sorted from blood. The sample's subset: CD45RA+ positively selected. All receptors come from a woman in her twenties or thirties in good health.

This clone occurred once. V and J are TRBV6-5 and TRBJ2-1; D possibly matches TRBD1 or TRBD2 (6 bases each). CDR3 length: 14 amino acids. The germline V and J ends were trimmed by 6 bases and 3 bases, with 12 bases remaining between them. Germline loops: CDR1 MNHEY, CDR2 SVGAGI. For the CDR3, the DNA is TGTGCCAGCAGCCAAGGGGGGATCTACAATGAGCAGTTCTTC. This gives the protein CASSQGGIYNEQFF.

The chain has TRBV2 and TRBJ1-1; TRBD1 matches at 10 bases. From germline, CDR1 is SNHLY and CDR2 FYNNEI. J was trimmed by 0 bases and V by 7 bases; bases with no gene match: 2. The CDR3 contains 14 residues. The CDR3 DNA is TGTGCCAGCATGGGACAGGGGTTGAACACTGAAGCTTTCTTT. Translated: CASMGQGLNTEAFF. Looking up the rest from reference TRBV2 and TRBJ1-1 gives the full variable domain: EPEVTQTPSHQVTQMGQEVILRCVPISNHLYFYWYRQILGQKVEFLVSFYNNEISEKSEIFDDQFSVERPDGSNFTLKIRSTKLEDSAMYFCASMGQGLNTEAFFGQGTRLTVV.

This chain connects TRBV19 to TRBJ1-2; 7 positions match TRBD1. The CDR3 length is 14 residues. CDR1 and CDR2 from the germline V gene are LNHDA and SQIVND (reference sequence). The V gene end was trimmed by 4 bases and the J gene end by 7 bases; junction bases not matched to a gene: 9. The CDR3 nucleotides are TGTGCCAGTAGTACTTCCGACAGGGCTTCTGGCTACACCTTC. Translating gives CASSTSDRASGYTF.

This clone has just one count. The rearrangement links TRBV14 to TRBJ1-1, with 7 bases identical to TRBD1. After removal of 2 bases from V and 0 bases from J, the junction contained 12 bases not matched to a gene. The CDR3 consists of 18 residues. The germline V gene has CDR1 SGHDN and CDR2 FVKESK. This CDR3 reads CASSQNPGQSNMNTEAFF. In nucleotides, the CDR3 is TGTGCCAGCAGCCAAAACCCGGGACAGTCAAATATGAACACTGAAGCTTTCTTT.

The rearrangement joins TRBV2 to TRBJ2-3; 10 nucleotides agree with TRBD1. V gave up 5 bases and J gave up 1 base; unmatched junction bases: 3. Looked up from germline, CDR1 is SNHLY and CDR2 is FYNNEI. The CDR3 is 15 amino acids. The CDR3 DNA reads TGTGCCAGCAGTCGACAGGGGGCTGGCACAGATACGCAGTATTTT. Residues: CASSRQGAGTDTQYF.

The chain joins TRBV7-9 to TRBJ1-1, with D hard to call. V lost 5 bases, J lost 2 bases, and 15 bases lay in between. CDR3 size: 15 residues. CDR1 and CDR2 from the germline V gene are SEHNR and FQNEAQ (reference sequence). CDR3 sequence: CASSTRTKDNTEAFF. The DNA for the CDR3 is TGTGCCAGCAGCACGAGGACGAAGGACAACACTGAAGCTTTCTTT.

This rearrangement joins TRBV7-9 to TRBJ1-1; D is uncertain. Trimming removed 0 bases at V and 5 bases at J, with 13 bases between. Germline CDR1 reads SEHNR; CDR2 reads FQNEAQ (reference sequence). CDR3 size: 15 residues. The CDR3 region is CASSLASTPGTEAFF. The CDR3 bases are TGTGCCAGCAGCTTAGCGTCCACGCCGGGGACTGAAGCTTTCTTT.

V and J are TRBV19 and TRBJ2-7; D not resolved. Trimming removed 8 bases from V and 0 bases from J, with 14 bases in between. Looked up from germline, CDR1 is LNHDA and CDR2 is SQIVND (reference sequence). The CDR3 length is 14 residues. The CDR3 DNA follows: TGTGCCAGTGCTCCGCGGCTTAACTCCTACGAGCAGTACTTC. Amino acids: CASAPRLNSYEQYF.

This clone was counted once. The V gene is TRBV11-2, the J gene TRBJ2-1, with 14 bases aligning to TRBD2. The J segment lost 6 bases and the V segment lost 7 bases, leaving 14 bases of the junction unmatched. The germline gives CDR1 SGHAT, CDR2 FQNNGV. The CDR3 has 18 residues. This CDR3 reads CASIFRLAGGTGPNEQFF. CDR3 DNA: TGTGCCAGCATCTTCCGACTAGCGGGAGGGACGGGTCCCAATGAGCAGTTCTTC.

The V call is TRBV11-3, the J call TRBJ2-4; no firm D call. The germline V and J ends were trimmed by 1 base and 7 bases, with 11 bases remaining between them. The CDR3 contains 14 residues. The V gene's germline CDR1 is SGHNT and CDR2 YENEEA. The DNA of the CDR3 is TGTGCCAGCAGCTTAGGCCCCGGGCCGAACATTCAGTACTTC. Amino acids: CASSLGPGPNIQYF.

The chain uses TRBV28 and TRBJ2-3, with D tentatively TRBD1 (6 bases). The CDR3 spans 16 residues. CDR1 MDHEN and CDR2 SYDVKM come from the germline V gene. V was pared by 5 bases and J by 4 bases, with 19 bases between. The CDR3 is CASSPLSTYRADTQYF. Written as DNA, the CDR3 is TGTGCCAGCAGTCCCCTCTCCACTTACAGGGCAGATACGCAGTATTTT.

The gene calls are TRBV28 and TRBJ2-7; D perhaps matches TRBD2 (6 bases). V lost 5 bases, J lost 2 bases, and 7 bases lay in between. CDR1 and CDR2 from the germline V gene are MDHEN and SYDVKM. This CDR3 is built from 12 residues. DNA for the CDR3: TGTGCCAGCAGTCGCGGGACCTACGAGCAGTACTTC. Its protein product is CASSRGTYEQYF.

This clone was seen only once. V gene TRBV6-6 combines with J gene TRBJ2-1; 12 bases line up with TRBD2. The CDR3 loop spans 15 amino acids. V lost 7 bases and J lost 8; bases outside the gene matches: 9. Germline assignment: CDR1 MNHNY and CDR2 SVGAGI (reference sequence). The CDR3 DNA reads as TGTGCCAGCATCTATTCGACTAGCGGGAGCTATGAGCAGTTCTTC. It translates to CASIYSTSGSYEQFF.

This rearrangement joins TRBV6-5 to TRBJ2-7, with 10 bases lining up with TRBD1. The CDR3 is 15 amino acids. The V and J ends lost 5 bases and 6 bases, in that order; junction bases with no gene match: 10. Germline V lookup: CDR1 MNHEY, CDR2 SVGAGI. The DNA of the CDR3 is TGTGCCAGCAGTAAAACCGGGACAGGGGAGAGCGAGCAGTACTTC. Residues: CASSKTGTGESEQYF.

V is TRBV29-1 and J is TRBJ1-2, with D maybe TRBD1 (6 bases). Germline CDR1 and CDR2: SQVTM and ANQGSEA. The ends were cut back, 3 bases at V and 9 bases at J, with 14 bases in the middle. The CDR3 has 12 residues. The CDR3 sequence is CSVETGQRSYTF. In DNA form, the CDR3 reads TGCAGCGTTGAGACGGGACAACGAAGCTACACCTTC.

The V call is TRBV5-1, the J call TRBJ2-4; D perhaps matches TRBD1 (6 bases). The CDR3 loop spans 15 amino acids. V dropped 4 bases and J dropped 0 bases, with 11 bases sitting between them. CDR1 and CDR2 from the germline V gene are SGHRS and YFSETQ. The CDR3 loop reads CASSPTGLAKNIQYF. The CDR3 DNA reads as TGCGCCAGCAGCCCTACAGGGCTAGCCAAAAACATTCAGTACTTC.

This clone was recorded once. This chain joins TRBV5-1 and TRBJ2-2; tentative D call: TRBD1 (6 bases). CDR1 SGHRS and CDR2 YFSETQ come from the germline V gene. Trimming cost V 7 bases and J 2 bases, with 15 bases left between them. The CDR3 spans 15 residues. The CDR3 region is CASHADRYNTGELFF. The DNA for the CDR3 is TGCGCCAGCCATGCCGACAGGTATAACACCGGGGAGCTGTTTTTT. The full variable domain, completed using reference TRBV5-1 and TRBJ2-2, is KAGVTQTPRYLIKTRGQQVTLSCSPISGHRSVSWYQQTPGQGLQFLFEYFSETQRNKGNFPGRFSGRQFSNSRSEMNVSTLELGDSALYLCASHADRYNTGELFFGEGSRLTVL.

In its sample, this clone was seen once. V is TRBV19 and J is TRBJ1-5; D remains unclear. The CDR3 spans 16 residues. Trimming removed 8 bases at V and 0 bases at J, with 17 bases between. CDR1 and CDR2 (germline): LNHDA, SQIVND (reference sequence). The CDR3 region is CASDVGRLYSNQPQHF. CDR3 bases: TGTGCCAGTGACGTAGGGCGGCTCTATAGCAATCAGCCCCAGCATTTT.

The chain uses TRBV18 and TRBJ1-2; no definite D call. Trimming removed 0 bases at V and 8 bases at J, with 13 bases between. The CDR3 loop spans 14 amino acids. CDR1 is KGHSH and CDR2 is LQKENI in the germline V gene. The chain's CDR3 is CASSPPGKTEGYTF. For the CDR3, the DNA is TGTGCCAGCTCACCACCGGGGAAAACGGAGGGCTACACCTTC.

The J gene is TRBJ2-7, the V gene TRBV5-1, with 10 nucleotides matching TRBD1. Germline lookup yields CDR1 SGHRS and CDR2 YFSETQ. This CDR3 has 17 amino acids. V shed 0 bases, J shed 1 base, and the junction held 7 bases outside the gene matches. CDR3 amino acids: CASSLVPGTGVSYEQYF. CDR3 in DNA: TGCGCCAGCAGCTTGGTCCCCGGGACAGGGGTTTCCTACGAGCAGTACTTC.

This clone has a single count. V and J are TRBV5-1 and TRBJ2-5; D remains ambiguous. The ends were cut back, 4 bases at V and 3 bases at J, with 16 bases in the middle. The CDR3 extends over 15 amino acids. Germline values: CDR1 SGHRS, CDR2 YFSETQ. The CDR3, as DNA: TGCGCCAGCAGCGGACGCGTATGGGCGGAAGAGACCCAGTACTTC. This encodes CASSGRVWAEETQYF.

This chain uses TRBV28 with TRBJ2-5; no definite D call. This CDR3 region has 10 residues. From germline, CDR1 is MDHEN and CDR2 SYDVKM. Trimming took off 7 bases at V and 5 bases at J, with 5 bases between the two ends. The CDR3 loop is CASKAETQYF. For the CDR3, the DNA is TGTGCCAGCAAGGCGGAGACCCAGTACTTC. Based on the CDR3 plus reference TRBV28 and TRBJ2-5, the full variable domain is DVKVTQSSRYLVKRTGEKVFLECVQDMDHENMFWYRQDPGLGLRLIYFSYDVKMKEKGDIPEGYSVSREKKERFSLILESASTNQTSMYLCASKAETQYFGPGTRLLVL.

The chain is built from TRBV19 and TRBJ1-2; no clear D. This CDR3 comprises 15 residues. CDR1 and CDR2 (germline): LNHDA, SQIVND (reference sequence). Trimming removed 1 base from V and 4 bases from J, with 13 bases in between. CDR3 loop: CASSIVLFKSYGYTF. CDR3 nucleotides: TGTGCCAGTAGTATAGTCCTCTTCAAATCCTATGGCTACACCTTC.

The chain combines TRBV11-3 with TRBJ2-6; 7 bases agree with TRBD1. Unmatched junction bases numbered 1, after V lost 4 bases and J lost 1 base. The CDR3 has 15 amino acids. Looked up from germline, CDR1 is SGHNT and CDR2 is YENEEA. CDR3 in amino acids: CASSSQGSGANVLTF. The CDR3 coding sequence is TGTGCCAGCAGCTCACAGGGGTCTGGGGCCAACGTCCTGACTTTC. Filled out from reference TRBV11-3 and TRBJ2-6, the complete variable domain reads EAGVVQSPRYKIIEKKQPVAFWCNPISGHNTLYWYLQNLGQGPELLIRYENEEAVDDSQLPKDRFSAERLKGVDSTLKIQPAELGDSAVYLCASSSQGSGANVLTFGAGSRLTVL.

The chain couples TRBV18 to TRBJ2-1; TRBD2 agrees at 10 bases. The germline gives CDR1 KGHSH, CDR2 LQKENI. V was pared by 6 bases and J by 7 bases, with 12 bases of the junction left unmatched. This CDR3 has 16 amino acids. The CDR3 here is CASSPMQASGRNEQFF. The DNA for the CDR3 is TGTGCCAGCTCTCCCATGCAGGCTAGCGGGAGAAATGAGCAGTTCTTC.